These 11 T cell receptor beta chains originate from one sample sequenced in a study of blood T cell repertoires in COVID-19. Here immunoSEQ multiplex PCR was the method, and the copy in TCRdb shows in-frame clones only, minus some. The table shows about 220,000 clones, with around 75% occurring only once. Input material: peripheral blood. The receptors were gathered from a human donor in a cohort sampled during active COVID-19.

This clone was observed a few times. The chain employs TRBV5-4 and TRBJ1-2, with D possibly TRBD1 on 6 matching bases. The ends were cut back, 1 base at V and 8 bases at J, with 9 bases in the middle. The CDR3 has 12 amino acids. Germline V gives CDR1 SGHNT, CDR2 YYREEE (reference sequence). The chain's CDR3 is CASSLLGAGYTF. For the CDR3, the DNA is TGTGCCAGCAGCTTGTTGGGGGCCGGCTACACCTTC.

This clone was found once. The gene calls are TRBV18 and TRBJ2-1; 7 bases are shared with TRBD2. This CDR3 comprises 14 residues. Germline V CDR1 and CDR2: KGHSH, LQKENI. The V gene end was trimmed by 6 bases and the J gene end by 2 bases; junction bases not matched to a gene: 4. In nucleotides, the CDR3 is TGTGCCAGCTCCCCCGGGACTACCTACAATGAGCAGTTCTTC. Protein sequence: CASSPGTTYNEQFF.

The CDR3 DNA sequence: TGTGCCAGCAGCTTAAATCCAGGCCCCTACGAGCAGTACTTC. Protein: CASSLNPGPYEQYF. V gene TRBV7-9 combines with J gene TRBJ2-7, with no clear D. This CDR3 comprises 14 residues. V lost 2 bases and J 2 bases, leaving 10 bases between the germline ends. Germline V gene data show CDR1 as SEHNR and CDR2 as FQNEAQ (reference sequence).

The chain is built from TRBV10-3 and TRBJ1-2, with D uncertain. Germline CDR1 is ENHRY and CDR2 is SYGVKD. Trimming left V 2 bases short and J 6 bases short, with 10 bases between. This CDR3 has 13 residues. CDR3 loop: CAISEEVEDGYTF. CDR3 DNA sequence: TGTGCCATCAGTGAGGAGGTTGAGGATGGCTACACCTTC.

J is TRBJ1-1 and V is TRBV7-9; weak D call: TRBD1 (5 bases). V shed 5 bases and J shed 1 base, with 17 bases lying between them. Germline lookup yields CDR1 SEHNR and CDR2 FQNEAQ (reference sequence). This CDR3 is 16 amino acids long. The CDR3 loop is CASSPPLWGENTEAFF. The CDR3 bases are TGTGCCAGCAGCCCACCATTATGGGGGGAGAACACTGAAGCTTTCTTT. The whole variable domain, filled in from reference TRBV7-9 and TRBJ1-1, reads DTGVSQNPRHKITKRGQNVTFRCDPISEHNRLYWYRQTLGQGPEFLTYFQNEAQLEKSRLLSDRFSAERPKGSFSTLEIQRTEQGDSAMYLCASSPPLWGENTEAFFGQGTRLTVV.

This clone has only a few counts. CDR3 DNA: TGTGCCTGGAGGGGACTAGCGGGAGCATCGAACACCGGGGAGCTGTTTTTT. This gives the protein CAWRGLAGASNTGELFF. The rearrangement joins TRBV30 to TRBJ2-2; 14 bases agree with TRBD2. The V and J ends lost 3 bases and 0 bases, in that order; junction bases with no gene match: 3. In germline, CDR1 is GTSNPN, CDR2 SVGIG (reference sequence). This CDR3 region has 17 residues.

The V and J genes are TRBV28 and TRBJ1-6; TRBD1 is a possible D gene (5 bases). The length of the CDR3 is 15 residues. Trimming cost V 5 bases and J 10 bases, with 18 bases left between them. Germline assignment: CDR1 MDHEN and CDR2 SYDVKM. CDR3 loop: CASSPRVQGVSPLHF. CDR3 bases: TGTGCCAGCAGTCCCCGGGTGCAGGGTGTGTCACCCCTCCACTTT.

The chain employs TRBV5-1 and TRBJ2-2, with a weak D call TRBD2 (6 bases). The CDR3 length is 14 residues. Germline V lookup: CDR1 SGHRS, CDR2 YFSETQ. V lost 0 bases to trimming and J lost 4 bases, with 7 bases between them. DNA of the CDR3: TGCGCCAGCAGCTTGGGGAGGGCCACCGGGGAGCTGTTTTTT. Protein sequence: CASSLGRATGELFF.

V and J are TRBV4-3 and TRBJ2-3, with 14 positions matching TRBD2. V was pared by 3 bases and J by 3 bases, with 5 bases of the junction left unmatched. Germline V lookup: CDR1 LGHNA, CDR2 YSLEER. This CDR3 is built from 17 residues. Written as DNA, the CDR3 is TGCGCCAGCAGCCAGGGACTAGCGGGAGTGTCGACAGATACGCAGTATTTT. It yields the protein CASSQGLAGVSTDTQYF.

This chain uses TRBV5-4 with TRBJ2-2; TRBD2 is a possible D gene (5 bases). This CDR3 comprises 14 residues. The V gene's germline CDR1 is SGHNT and CDR2 YYREEE (reference sequence). V was cut by 2 bases and J by 6 bases, with 11 bases left in between. The CDR3, as DNA: TGTGCCAGCAGCTTACGAGGGTTATCCGGGGAGCTGTTTTTT. This translates into CASSLRGLSGELFF.

In its sample, this clone was seen once. The V call is TRBV27, the J call TRBJ2-3, with TRBD2 matching over 8 bases. With V trimmed by 3 bases and J by 5 bases, 13 bases remained unmatched. Germline V CDR1 and CDR2: MNHEY, SMNVEV (reference sequence). This CDR3 comprises 17 residues. For the CDR3, the DNA is TGTGCCAGCAGTTTCAAAAAGGACAGCGGGAGAAGAGATACGCAGTATTTT. Translation gives CASSFKKDSGRRDTQYF.